The clone carrying this T cell receptor beta chain came up a few times. The data are from a study of blood T cell repertoires in COVID-19. The CDR3 covers 13 residues. Germline V gives CDR1 WNHNN, CDR2 SYGVQD (reference sequence). V was cut by 6 bases and J by 8 bases, with 13 bases left in between. Per the original data handling: Reference gene primers were amplified, and this amplification served to estimate nucleated cell counts. Generated by immunoSEQ multiplex PCR, the TCRdb table keeps only in-frame clones and is missing some. V, J and clone size are taken as reported in that table, and D and trimming were inferred from the DNA itself. The data hold about 250,000 clones, with approximately 86% observed a single time.

Sequencing was done on a sample of peripheral blood. The chain carries TRBV10-1 and TRBJ1-4; D is perhaps TRBD1 (5 bases). This TCR was recovered from a woman at least 80 years old with active or convalescent COVID-19. In nucleotides, the CDR3 is TGCGCCAGCAGCGAAGGACAATCCGAAAAACTGTTTTTT. Its translation is CASSEGQSEKLFF.